This T cell receptor beta chain is drawn from a study of response to subunit inactivated influenza vaccine. Study outcomes and limitations: The authors put forward the suggestion that each seasonal influenza vaccination may bring in only a limited number of new T cells.

TCRdb re-called the RT-PCR reads through MiXCR, storing one row per CDR3 protein. The sample has about 520,000 distinct CDR3 sequences; under 8.5% are singletons. Concerning this clonotype: Its antigen is not identified.

The CDR3 has 14 amino acids. Germline CDR1 is DFQATT and CDR2 is SNEGSKA (reference sequence). The junction had 9 bases not matched to a gene; V was cut back by 5 bases and J by 2 bases. This material consisted of PBMCs from blood, taken about 23 months after vaccination. J is TRBJ2-7 and V is TRBV20-1, with TRBD2 identical over 7 bases. The source is a man aged 50-75 years who received an inactivated influenza vaccine. CDR3 region: CSADPSGGPYEQYF. The DNA for the CDR3 is TGCAGTGCTGACCCCTCGGGGGGTCCCTACGAGCAGTACTTC.